The next 2 T cell receptor beta chains were all read from a single sample in a study of identical twins. TCRdb independently ran MiXCR on the 5' RACE reads; one entry per CDR3 protein. The table records about 530,000 distinct CDR3 sequences, 15% of them present only once. These data were also reused for a study on yellow fever vaccine responses in identical twins.

The sample consisted of CD4+ T cells sorted from blood. The receptors were sampled from a woman between 18 and 29 years old in good health.

This chain links TRBV7-2 with TRBJ2-2; TRBD2 is a possible D gene (7 bases). This CDR3 region has 15 residues. Germline assignment: CDR1 SGHTA and CDR2 FQGNSA. V gave up 6 bases and J gave up 1 base, with 12 bases separating them. CDR3 DNA: TGTGCCAGCAGGGGGGCTAGCGGGAACACCGGGGAGCTGTTTTTT. Protein sequence: CASRGASGNTGELFF.

J is TRBJ2-1 and V is TRBV10-1, with D possibly being TRBD1 (9 bases). V gave up 5 bases and J gave up 6 bases, with 17 bases separating them. The germline gives CDR1 WNHNN, CDR2 SYGVQD (reference sequence). The length of the CDR3 is 15 residues. CDR3 loop: CASSPGGTGLNEQFF. CDR3 DNA: TGCGCCAGCAGTCCGGGGGGGACAGGGCTCAATGAGCAGTTCTTC.